This T cell receptor beta chain was obtained from a study of shared T cell receptors in the human thymus. This table comes from immunoSEQ multiplex PCR, and its TCRdb copy is limited to in-frame clones, with some not included. The sample lists about 660,000 clones; roughly 88% were seen once. This CDR3 spans 17 amino acids. Germline CDR1 reads SGHRS; CDR2 reads YFSETQ. V was clipped by 0 bases and J by 2 bases, with 15 bases between them. The same sample was also studied in work on human thymus T cells. As that report states: The related literature has documented a marked overlap of thymic repertoires among unrelated individuals.

The chain employs TRBV5-1 and TRBJ2-1; possible D gene TRBD2, 5 bases. The TCR sequence derives from a boy in the first two years of life with a congenital heart defect. Material: thymocytes. Written as DNA, the CDR3 is TGCGCCAGCAGCTTGGGGAACCAGTGGGAGCCCTACAATGAGCAGTTCTTC. It encodes CASSLGNQWEPYNEQFF.